One T cell receptor (beta chain) is described in this entry. The antigen is not known. These data belong to a study of cytotoxic CD8 clonotypes in ibrutinib-treated CLL. Study-wide background: Across the patients, approximately 10 were relapsed/refractory, about 14 treatment-naive and 17 to 18 IGHV unmutated. Response sampling came at median around twelve months of treatment, ranging roughly 6 to 36 months. Study results and caveats: Clonality was elevated at ibrutinib response and had returned toward baseline at progression.

PBMCs were cryopreserved, and 1.5 to 2 micrograms of genomic DNA from them went into TCR beta libraries. Clones were sequenced by immunoSEQ multiplex PCR, and TCRdb holds only the in-frame ones, with some missing. The sample comprises 53,000 or so clones, around 52% of which are singletons, and more than 20% rests with the top ten. This specimen consisted of PBMCs, obtained at disease progression, from a patient treated with ibrutinib. This TCR was recovered from a human donor with chronic lymphocytic leukemia.

The CDR3 bases are TGCGCCAGCAGCCAAGTCGTAGGCATCACAGATACGCAGTATTTT. It yields the protein CASSQVVGITDTQYF. The V gene is TRBV4-1, the J gene TRBJ2-3; D is uncertain. Between the trimmed V and J ends, which lost 1 base and 2 bases, there was a span of 10 bases. This CDR3 comprises 15 residues. Looked up from germline, CDR1 is MGHRA and CDR2 is YSYEKL.